A single sample is the source of the 26 T cell receptor beta chains below, sequenced in a study of CD8+ T cells in alopecia areata. RNA extraction was followed by reverse transcription into cDNA, which acted as the sequencing template. The data were produced by immunoSEQ multiplex PCR, yet TCRdb's version contains in-frame clones alone and is incomplete. Of 200,000 to 250,000 clones in the sample, about 64% were seen once. Noted treatment: oral pan-JAK inhibitor, 5-10 mg twice daily. Sample: CD4+ T cells sorted from blood, taken at week 4, from a patient treated with tofacitinib. Receptor source: a human donor with alopecia areata.

The chain is built from TRBV19 and TRBJ1-5, with 7 bases fitting TRBD1. Unmatched junction bases numbered 7, after V lost 5 bases and J lost 6 bases. CDR1 is LNHDA, CDR2 SQIVND, per germline (reference sequence). There are 14 residues in the CDR3. The CDR3 DNA is TGTGCCAGTAGTCCAGGGGGGGGCGGTCAGCCCCAGCATTTT. Amino acids: CASSPGGGGQPQHF.

As to this clone: One end of the junction is discordant with germline, which a read error may explain. The V and J genes are TRBV4-1 and TRBJ1-2; D is ambiguous. This CDR3 contains 16 residues. CDR1 and CDR2 (germline): MGHRA, YSYEKL. The CDR3 is CASSQEVGSPNYDYTF. The CDR3 region has the DNA TGCGCCAGCAGCCAAGAGGTAGGAAGCCCAAACTATGACTACACCTTC.

The chain recombines TRBV4-3 with TRBJ1-2, with no clear D. CDR1 is LGHNA and CDR2 is YSLEER in the germline V gene. Trimming left V 2 bases short and J 4 bases short, with 8 bases between. CDR3 length: 13 amino acids. The CDR3 bases are TGCGCCAGCAGCCAACTCGGCCTCTATGGCTACACCTTC. The encoded protein is CASSQLGLYGYTF.

This clone was counted only a few times. This chain connects TRBV4-2 to TRBJ2-3; D remains unclear. Trimming took 8 bases from V and 0 from J, leaving 15 bases between them. Germline V gives CDR1 LGHNA, CDR2 YNFKEQ. The CDR3 runs 15 residues. DNA of the CDR3: TGTGCCAGCGGCCGCCACCCTTCTAGCACAGATACGCAGTATTTT. Translated, it gives CASGRHPSSTDTQYF.

The J gene is TRBJ2-3, the V gene TRBV25-1, with D perhaps given as TRBD1 or TRBD2 (5 bases each). V was shortened by 4 bases and J by 1 base, with 12 bases between the two germline ends. The germline gives CDR1 MGHDK, CDR2 SYGVNS. This CDR3 has 15 residues. CDR3 nucleotides: TGTGCCAGCAGTGGAGGGGCGCCACGCACAGATACGCAGTATTTT. This translates into CASSGGAPRTDTQYF.

For the CDR3, the DNA is TGCAGCGTTGGGACAGAATTCTATGGCTACACCTTC. Translating it yields CSVGTEFYGYTF. The chain combines TRBV29-1 with TRBJ1-2, with D maybe TRBD1 (6 bases). The germline V gene encodes CDR1 SQVTM and CDR2 ANQGSEA. The CDR3 sequence is 12 residues long. With 4 bases removed from V and 4 bases from J, the gap between germline ends came to 10 bases.

The chain carries TRBV30 and TRBJ2-6; 7 bases match TRBD1. V was pared by 8 bases and J by 0 bases, with 10 bases of the junction left unmatched. Per germline, CDR1 GTSNPN and CDR2 SVGIG (reference sequence). The CDR3 totals 16 residues. CDR3: CARNRGFSSGANVLTF. CDR3 sequence (DNA): TGTGCCAGAAACAGGGGCTTTAGCTCTGGGGCCAACGTCCTGACTTTC.

CDR3 DNA: TGTGCCAGCAGCTTAGCGCTTGAGCAGTTCTTC. It yields the protein CASSLALEQFF. This chain joins TRBV7-9 and TRBJ2-1; D is uncertain. Trimming cost V 0 bases and J 9 bases, with 3 bases left between them. Germline V gene sequence: CDR1 SEHNR, CDR2 FQNEAQ (reference sequence). This CDR3 contains 11 residues.

This clone was observed a handful of times. V and J are TRBV29-1 and TRBJ1-1; D call uncertain. V gave up 4 bases and J gave up 1 base, with 7 bases separating them. Germline V gene sequence: CDR1 SQVTM, CDR2 ANQGSEA. This CDR3 spans 12 amino acids. CDR3 residues: CSVGNRNTEAFF. The DNA of the CDR3 is TGCAGCGTTGGTAACAGGAACACTGAAGCTTTCTTT.

The gene calls are TRBV2 and TRBJ2-2, with 7 bases aligning to TRBD2. This CDR3 has 16 residues. V was pared by 6 bases and J by 1 base, with 8 bases of the junction left unmatched. From germline, CDR1 is SNHLY and CDR2 FYNNEI. CDR3 bases: TGTGCCAGCAGCCTAACTAGCGTGGGGAACACCGGGGAGCTGTTTTTT. It is translated as CASSLTSVGNTGELFF.

This chain links TRBV19 with TRBJ2-1; D ambiguous. Germline V gene data show CDR1 as LNHDA and CDR2 as SQIVND (reference sequence). The CDR3 runs to 14 residues. V shed 7 bases and J shed 4 bases, with 14 bases lying between them. The CDR3 loop is CASNLQVGYNEQFF. The DNA of the CDR3 is TGTGCCAGTAATTTGCAGGTTGGGTACAATGAGCAGTTCTTC.

This clone is a singleton in its sample. The chain combines TRBV7-9 with TRBJ2-2, with a possible D match to TRBD2 (5 bases). V was clipped by 4 bases and J by 7 bases, with 10 bases between them. The germline V gene encodes CDR1 SEHNR and CDR2 FQNEAQ (reference sequence). The CDR3 is 13 residues long. The CDR3 is CASSSMRVGELFF. CDR3 in DNA: TGTGCCAGCAGCTCCATGCGGGTCGGGGAGCTGTTTTTT.

This clone came up a few times. This sample also contains other DNA sequences that code for the same CDR3. The chain joins TRBV7-2 to TRBJ2-3; D ambiguous. This CDR3 comprises 13 residues. In germline, CDR1 is SGHTA, CDR2 FQGNSA. Trimming stripped 3 bases from V and 1 base from J, with 5 bases between. The CDR3 DNA sequence: TGTGCCAGCAGCTTGCCGGGCACAGATACGCAGTATTTT. Residues: CASSLPGTDTQYF.

This chain uses TRBV7-8 with TRBJ1-5; D may be TRBD1 (5 bases). Germline assignment: CDR1 SGHVS and CDR2 FQNEAQ. Trimming shortened V by 8 bases and J by 0 bases, and 20 bases separated the two germline ends. The CDR3 is 17 amino acids. Written as DNA, the CDR3 is TGTGCCAGCGGGGTCAGGGCCCAGGAATATAGCAATCAGCCCCAGCATTTT. Encoded protein: CASGVRAQEYSNQPQHF.

V usage is TRBV5-1 and J usage is TRBJ1-1; 7 bases are a match to TRBD1. There are 14 residues in the CDR3. The germline CDR1 and CDR2 sequences are SGHRS and YFSETQ. V lost 0 bases and J lost 7; bases outside the gene matches: 6. The CDR3 region is CASSLAGGTDEAFF. DNA for the CDR3: TGCGCCAGCAGCTTGGCCGGCGGGACAGATGAAGCTTTCTTT.

This chain links TRBV29-1 with TRBJ1-1; a possible D gene is TRBD1 (5 bases). Trimming removed 5 bases from V and 8 bases from J, with 18 bases in between. CDR3 length: 13 amino acids. The germline V gene encodes CDR1 SQVTM and CDR2 ANQGSEA. CDR3 loop: CSVRALWGEEAFF. The DNA for the CDR3 is TGCAGCGTTCGGGCCCTCTGGGGGGAAGAAGCTTTCTTT. Together with reference TRBV29-1 and TRBJ1-1, the CDR3 gives the full variable domain: SAVISQKPSRDICQRGTSLTIQCQVDSQVTMMFWYRQQPGQSLTLIATANQGSEATYESGFVIDKFPISRPNLTFSTLTVSNMSPEDSSIYLCSVRALWGEEAFFGQGTRLTVV.

The chain has TRBV29-1 and TRBJ1-6; no firm D call. With 4 bases removed from V and 4 bases from J, the gap between germline ends came to 8 bases. CDR1 and CDR2 from the germline V gene are SQVTM and ANQGSEA. The CDR3 spans 13 residues. The CDR3 region has the DNA TGCAGCGTTGGGGCAGAGTATAATTCACCCCTCCACTTT. As protein: CSVGAEYNSPLHF.

The chain uses TRBV29-1 and TRBJ1-2, with 7 bases fitting TRBD1. V shed 7 bases and J 5 bases; nucleotides not matched to a gene: 4. The germline gives CDR1 SQVTM, CDR2 ANQGSEA. This CDR3 region has 11 residues. The chain's CDR3 is CSAQGGYGYTF. Written as DNA, the CDR3 is TGCAGCGCGCAGGGGGGGTATGGCTACACCTTC.

The chain combines TRBV30 with TRBJ1-2; no clear D gene. This CDR3 contains 15 residues. CDR1 is GTSNPN and CDR2 is SVGIG in the germline V gene (reference sequence). V was clipped by 7 bases and J by 4 bases, with 22 bases between them. This chain's CDR3 is CASYLAAGLLYGYTF. The CDR3 bases are TGTGCCTCCTATTTAGCAGCGGGCCTCCTCTATGGCTACACCTTC.

The chain recombines TRBV7-2 with TRBJ1-2; D is undetermined. CDR3 length: 10 residues. Germline lookup yields CDR1 SGHTA and CDR2 FQGNSA. V was clipped by 2 bases and J by 9 bases, with 4 bases between them. The CDR3 sequence is CASSLYSYTF. The CDR3 DNA sequence: TGTGCCAGCAGCTTATACAGCTACACCTTC. The whole variable domain, filled in from reference TRBV7-2 and TRBJ1-2, reads GAGVSQSPSNKVTEKGKDVELRCDPISGHTALYWYRQSLGQGLEFLIYFQGNSAPDKSGLPSDRFSAERTGGSVSTLTIQRTQQEDSAVYLCASSLYSYTFGSGTRLTVV.

The table lists this clone with a count of one. This chain connects TRBV6-5 to TRBJ1-2, with D possibly TRBD1 on 5 matching bases. The CDR3 length is 13 residues. Germline V gene data show CDR1 as MNHEY and CDR2 as SVGAGI. V was shortened by 6 bases and J by 8 bases, with 16 bases between the two germline ends. CDR3 bases: TGTGCCAGCAGCCCACCAGGGAATAGCGGCTACACCTTC. It yields the protein CASSPPGNSGYTF.

The chain employs TRBV6-4 and TRBJ2-7; 13 bases are shared with TRBD2. The germline V gene encodes CDR1 MRHNA and CDR2 SNTAGT. Germline trimming cut 7 bases from V and 5 bases from J; bases unmatched to any gene: 5. This CDR3 is built from 14 residues. CDR3 sequence (DNA): TGTGCCAGCACGGGGGGACTAGCGGGGAACGAGCAGTACTTC. Translating gives CASTGGLAGNEQYF.

The chain recombines TRBV25-1 with TRBJ1-1; no definite D call. The CDR3 length is 14 residues. Germline V gene lookup returns CDR1 MGHDK and CDR2 SYGVNS. V was cut by 4 bases and J by 4 bases, with 13 bases left in between. The DNA for the CDR3 is TGTGCCAGCAGTGGTGCGCCGTGGGGCACTGAAGCTTTCTTT. It yields the protein CASSGAPWGTEAFF.

The chain joins TRBV10-3 to TRBJ2-7, with 10 bases identical to TRBD2. This CDR3 contains 17 residues. Germline CDR1 reads ENHRY; CDR2 reads SYGVKD. V shed 0 bases and J 4 bases; nucleotides not matched to a gene: 9. The CDR3 here is CAISESSASGGRYEQYF. The CDR3 coding sequence is TGTGCCATCAGTGAGTCATCGGCTAGCGGGGGCAGGTACGAGCAGTACTTC.

This clone was seen only a few times. The chain combines TRBV27 with TRBJ1-2, with a tentative D call TRBD1 (5 bases). Trimming took 5 bases from V and 5 from J, leaving 21 bases between them. The germline CDR1 and CDR2 sequences are MNHEY and SMNVEV (reference sequence). The CDR3 is 16 amino acids. Here the CDR3 reads CASSPAGTLGGYGYTF. Here the CDR3 DNA reads TGTGCCAGCAGTCCCGCCGGGACCCTGGGAGGTTATGGCTACACCTTC.

This clone turned up a few times. J is TRBJ1-2 and V is TRBV5-4, with D unresolved. Germline-derived CDR1 and CDR2 are SGHNT and YYREEE (reference sequence). V dropped 3 bases and J dropped 8 bases, with 11 bases sitting between them. The CDR3 spans 12 residues. The CDR3 DNA is TGTGCCAGCAGCTCCCCCATGATAGGCTACACCTTC. As protein: CASSSPMIGYTF.